A selection of T cell receptor beta chains follows, all from one sample in a study of OX40 agonist ivuxolimab in advanced cancers. The data were produced by immunoSEQ multiplex PCR, yet TCRdb's version contains in-frame clones alone and is incomplete. The repertoire holds approximately 77,000 clones, with roughly 92% as singletons. The sequencing here drew on CD4+ or CD8+ T cells sorted from blood, taken in a trial of the OX40 agonist ivuxolimab. The source of these receptors is an adult with an advanced solid tumor such as melanoma, head and neck, liver or kidney cancer. Each CDR3 is given with its conserved first and last residue.

j_call,v_call,cdr3_aa
TRBJ2-1,TRBV6-4,CASSAALAGNNEQFF
TRBJ2-3,TRBV7-3,CASSSGQGLDTQYF
TRBJ2-6,TRBV7-9,CASSLERDRSTGANVLTF
TRBJ2-7,TRBV5-1,CASSRNRDSYEQYF
TRBJ2-7,TRBV10-2,CASSESGSRYEQYF
TRBJ2-3,TRBV6-4,CASSDSSGADTQYF
TRBJ2-5,TRBV21-1,CASSKSFGKTQYF
TRBJ1-4,TRBV7-9,CASSLDDGLNEKLFF
TRBJ1-1,TRBV27,CASRPQGLNTEAFF
TRBJ2-7,TRBV7-9,CASSLVTVYEQYF
TRBJ1-1,TRBV5-8,CATRTIRDNTEAFF
TRBJ2-7,TRBV6-1,CASSGSFYEQYF
TRBJ2-7,TRBV27,CASSPLAGGFDEQYF
TRBJ2-7,TRBV19,CASPDGLYEQYF
TRBJ1-6,TRBV5-6,CASSPGVVGNSPLHF
TRBJ2-1,TRBV5-4,CASSSASGDEQFF
TRBJ1-2,TRBV5-8,CASSPIYGYTF
TRBJ2-1,TRBV7-7,CASSLTPGPHNEQFF
TRBJ2-2,TRBV5-6,CASSLLAATGELFF
TRBJ2-7,TRBV6-6,CASSYEGGLAYEQYF
TRBJ1-2,TRBV13,CASSFSGQEGGYTF
TRBJ2-7,TRBV13,CASSLNYEQYF
TRBJ1-3,TRBV27,CASSLSGNSGNTIYF
TRBJ2-1,TRBV6-1,CATFSTGGVTNEQFF
TRBJ1-2,TRBV27,CASSLFWQGADGYTF
TRBJ2-7,TRBV2,CASSPGRDGSYEQYF
TRBJ2-1,TRBV27,CASSWDRDEQFF
TRBJ1-1,TRBV10-3,CAISEPGTDSFEAFF
TRBJ2-1,TRBV27,CASTDGGRNEQFF
TRBJ2-1,TRBV9,CASSVGAGTSSDEQFF
TRBJ2-1,TRBV18,CASSPRTSGYNEQFF
TRBJ2-3,TRBV6-4,CASSDSRGGGSDTQYF
TRBJ2-1,TRBV10-3,CAISGGSGGTEDSYNEQFF
TRBJ2-1,TRBV9,CASSPRAGGSYNEQFF
TRBJ1-1,TRBV5-1,CASSLWGNTEAFF
TRBJ2-1,TRBV19,CASSIKGGPYNEQFF
TRBJ1-3,TRBV5-6,CASSFQGQGGNTIYF
TRBJ2-1,TRBV4-2,CASSPEGGPPRNEQFF
TRBJ2-1,TRBV13,CASSFGTGDHEQFF
TRBJ1-2,TRBV12-5,CASGLPNTGGDYGYTF
TRBJ2-7,TRBV11-2,CASSLDREQYF
TRBJ1-1,TRBV27,CASRGFNTEAFF
TRBJ2-7,TRBV5-4,CASSLGTAYGYEQYF
TRBJ2-1,TRBV6-5,CASSYSLLAEQFF
TRBJ1-2,TRBV21-1,CASSKVQGSHGYTF
TRBJ1-5,TRBV7-9,CASSLAEGLWDQPQHF
TRBJ1-4,TRBV7-8,CASSLGPGVVEKLFF
TRBJ1-2,TRBV2,CASSEDGYREEAIYGYTF
TRBJ2-1,TRBV4-1,CASSYRGLSYNEQFF
TRBJ1-5,TRBV4-1,CASSQSPPGGFDQPQHF
TRBJ2-7,TRBV6-5,CASNYWTGGNYEQYF
TRBJ2-2,TRBV28,CASSFRHSIPNTGELFF
TRBJ1-1,TRBV7-6,CASSHRMGKTEAFF
TRBJ1-1,TRBV7-2,CASDRPGQMNTEAFF
TRBJ2-7,TRBV9,CASSVGTSYEQYF